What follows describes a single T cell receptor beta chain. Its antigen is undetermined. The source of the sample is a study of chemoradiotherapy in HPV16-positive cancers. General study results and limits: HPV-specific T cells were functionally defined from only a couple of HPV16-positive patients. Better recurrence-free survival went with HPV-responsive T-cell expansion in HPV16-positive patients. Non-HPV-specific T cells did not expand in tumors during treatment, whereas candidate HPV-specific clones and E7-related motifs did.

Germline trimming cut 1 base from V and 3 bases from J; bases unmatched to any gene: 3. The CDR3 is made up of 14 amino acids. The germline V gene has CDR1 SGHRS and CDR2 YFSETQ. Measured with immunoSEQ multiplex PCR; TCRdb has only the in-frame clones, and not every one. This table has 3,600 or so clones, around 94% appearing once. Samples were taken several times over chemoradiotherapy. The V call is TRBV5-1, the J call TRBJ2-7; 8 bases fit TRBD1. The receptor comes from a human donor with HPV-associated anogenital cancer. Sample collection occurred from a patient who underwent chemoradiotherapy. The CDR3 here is CASSLSQGVYEQYF. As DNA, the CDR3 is TGCGCCAGCAGCTTGTCACAGGGGGTCTACGAGCAGTACTTC.